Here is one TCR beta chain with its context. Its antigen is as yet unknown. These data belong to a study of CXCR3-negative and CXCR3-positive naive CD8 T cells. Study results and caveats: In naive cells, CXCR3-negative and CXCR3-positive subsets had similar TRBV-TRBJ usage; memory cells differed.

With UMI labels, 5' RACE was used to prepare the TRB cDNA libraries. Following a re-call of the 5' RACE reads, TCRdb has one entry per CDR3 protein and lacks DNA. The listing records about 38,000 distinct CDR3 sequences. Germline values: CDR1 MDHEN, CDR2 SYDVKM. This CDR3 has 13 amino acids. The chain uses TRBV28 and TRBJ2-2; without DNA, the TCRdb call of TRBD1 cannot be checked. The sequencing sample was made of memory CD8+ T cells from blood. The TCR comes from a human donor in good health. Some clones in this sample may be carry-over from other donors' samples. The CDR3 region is CASRTGNTGELFF.